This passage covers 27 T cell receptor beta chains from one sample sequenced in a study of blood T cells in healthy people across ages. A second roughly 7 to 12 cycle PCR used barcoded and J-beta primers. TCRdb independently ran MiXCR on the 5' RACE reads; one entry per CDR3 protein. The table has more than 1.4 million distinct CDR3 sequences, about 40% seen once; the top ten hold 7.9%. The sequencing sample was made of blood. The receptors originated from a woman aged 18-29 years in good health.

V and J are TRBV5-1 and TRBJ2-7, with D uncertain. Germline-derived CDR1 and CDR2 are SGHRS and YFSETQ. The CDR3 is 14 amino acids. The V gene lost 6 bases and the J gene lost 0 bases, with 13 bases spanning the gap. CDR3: CASTTDASSYEQYF. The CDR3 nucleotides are TGCGCCAGCACCACGGACGCCAGCTCCTACGAGCAGTACTTC.

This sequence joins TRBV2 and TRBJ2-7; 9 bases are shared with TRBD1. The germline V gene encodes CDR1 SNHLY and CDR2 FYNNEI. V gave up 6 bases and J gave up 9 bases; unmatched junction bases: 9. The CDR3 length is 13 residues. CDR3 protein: CASSRDRESVQYF. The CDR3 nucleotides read TGTGCCAGCAGCCGGGACAGGGAAAGTGTGCAGTACTTC. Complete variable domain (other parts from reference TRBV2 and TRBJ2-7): EPEVTQTPSHQVTQMGQEVILRCVPISNHLYFYWYRQILGQKVEFLVSFYNNEISEKSEIFDDQFSVERPDGSNFTLKIRSTKLEDSAMYFCASSRDRESVQYFGPGTRLTVT.

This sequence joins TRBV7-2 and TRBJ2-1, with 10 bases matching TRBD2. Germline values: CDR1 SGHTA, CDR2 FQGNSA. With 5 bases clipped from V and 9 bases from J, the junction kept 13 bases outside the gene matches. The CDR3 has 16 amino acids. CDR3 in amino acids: CASSPPGLAPSGEQFF. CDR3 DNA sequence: TGTGCCAGCAGCCCCCCGGGACTAGCGCCTTCCGGTGAGCAGTTCTTC.

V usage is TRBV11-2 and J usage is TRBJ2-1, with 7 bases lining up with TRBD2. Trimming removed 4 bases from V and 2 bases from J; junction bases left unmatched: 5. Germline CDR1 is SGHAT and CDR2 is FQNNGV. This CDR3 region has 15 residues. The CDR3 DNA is TGTGCCAGCAGCTCCAGCGGGAACCCCTACAATGAGCAGTTCTTC. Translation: CASSSSGNPYNEQFF.

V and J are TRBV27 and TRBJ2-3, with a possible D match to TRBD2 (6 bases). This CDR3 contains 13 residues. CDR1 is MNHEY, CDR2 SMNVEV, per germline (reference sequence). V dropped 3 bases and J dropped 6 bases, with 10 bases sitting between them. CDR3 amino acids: CASSFAGFDTQYF. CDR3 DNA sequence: TGTGCCAGCAGTTTCGCGGGGTTCGATACGCAGTATTTT.

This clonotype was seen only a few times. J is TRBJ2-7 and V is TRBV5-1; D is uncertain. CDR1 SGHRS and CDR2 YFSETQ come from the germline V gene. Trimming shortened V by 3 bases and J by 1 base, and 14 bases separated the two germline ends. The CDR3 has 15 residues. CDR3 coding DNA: TGCGCCAGCAGCTCCGGCCCCCAGTCGTCCTACGAGCAGTACTTC. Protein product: CASSSGPQSSYEQYF.

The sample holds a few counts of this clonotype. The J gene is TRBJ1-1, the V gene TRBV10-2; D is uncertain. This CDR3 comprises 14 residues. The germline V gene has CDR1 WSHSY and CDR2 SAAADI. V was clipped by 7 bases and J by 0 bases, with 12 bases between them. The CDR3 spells CASKEYSVNTEAFF. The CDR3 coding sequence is TGCGCCAGCAAGGAATACAGTGTGAACACTGAAGCTTTCTTT.

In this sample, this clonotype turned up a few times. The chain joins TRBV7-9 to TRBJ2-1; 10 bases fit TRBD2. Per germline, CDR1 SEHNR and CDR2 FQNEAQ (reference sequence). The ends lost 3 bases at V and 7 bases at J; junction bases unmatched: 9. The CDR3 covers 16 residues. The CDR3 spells CASSFPASGGKNEQFF. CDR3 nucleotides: TGTGCCAGCAGCTTCCCGGCTAGCGGGGGTAAGAATGAGCAGTTCTTC.

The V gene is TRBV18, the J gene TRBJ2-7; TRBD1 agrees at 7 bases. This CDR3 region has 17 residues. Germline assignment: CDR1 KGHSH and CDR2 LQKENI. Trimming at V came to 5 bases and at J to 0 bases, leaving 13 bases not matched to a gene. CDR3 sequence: CASSTEPRTGSSYEQYF. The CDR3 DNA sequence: TGTGCCAGCTCAACCGAGCCTCGGACAGGTAGCTCCTACGAGCAGTACTTC.

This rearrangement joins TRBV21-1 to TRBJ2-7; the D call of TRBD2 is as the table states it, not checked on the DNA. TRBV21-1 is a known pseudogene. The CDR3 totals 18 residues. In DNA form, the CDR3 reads TGTGCCAGCAGCAAAGCGCGGACTTTGGCCAGCGGGAGGTTCGAGCAGTACTTC. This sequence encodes CASSKARTLASGRFEQYF.

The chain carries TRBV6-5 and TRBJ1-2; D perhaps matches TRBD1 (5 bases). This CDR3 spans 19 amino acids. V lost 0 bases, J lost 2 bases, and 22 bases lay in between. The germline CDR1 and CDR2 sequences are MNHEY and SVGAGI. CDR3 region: CASSYSIWGSEEVNYGYTF. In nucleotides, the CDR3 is TGTGCCAGCAGTTACTCGATTTGGGGCAGCGAAGAAGTCAACTATGGCTACACCTTC.

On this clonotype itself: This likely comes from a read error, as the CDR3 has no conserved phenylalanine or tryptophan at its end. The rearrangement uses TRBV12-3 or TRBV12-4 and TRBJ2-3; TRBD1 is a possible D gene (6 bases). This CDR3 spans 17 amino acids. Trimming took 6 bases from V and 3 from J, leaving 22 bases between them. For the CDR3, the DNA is TGTGCCAGCAGCCCAAGACGAACAGGGATGAGAACAGATACGCAGTATTCC. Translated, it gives CASSPRRTGMRTDTQYS.

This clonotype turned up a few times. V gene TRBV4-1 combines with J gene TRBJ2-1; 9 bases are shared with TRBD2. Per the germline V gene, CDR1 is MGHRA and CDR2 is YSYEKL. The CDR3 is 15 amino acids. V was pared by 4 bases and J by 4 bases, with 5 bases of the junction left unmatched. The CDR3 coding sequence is TGCGCCAGCAGCCGGGTAGCGGGAGAATACAATGAGCAGTTCTTC. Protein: CASSRVAGEYNEQFF.

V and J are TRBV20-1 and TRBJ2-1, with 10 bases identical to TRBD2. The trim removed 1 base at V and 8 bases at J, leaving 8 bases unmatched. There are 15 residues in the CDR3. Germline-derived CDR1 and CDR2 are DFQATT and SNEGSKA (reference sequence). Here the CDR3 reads CSARGRLAGEHEQFF. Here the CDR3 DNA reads TGCAGTGCTAGAGGTCGGCTAGCGGGAGAACATGAGCAGTTCTTC.

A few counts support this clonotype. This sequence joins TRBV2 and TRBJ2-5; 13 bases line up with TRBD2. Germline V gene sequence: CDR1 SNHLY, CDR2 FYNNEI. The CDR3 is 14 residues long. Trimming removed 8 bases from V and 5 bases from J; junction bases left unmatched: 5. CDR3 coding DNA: TGTGCCAGCGGCAGACTAGCGGGGGGCGAGACCCAGTACTTC. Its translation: CASGRLAGGETQYF.

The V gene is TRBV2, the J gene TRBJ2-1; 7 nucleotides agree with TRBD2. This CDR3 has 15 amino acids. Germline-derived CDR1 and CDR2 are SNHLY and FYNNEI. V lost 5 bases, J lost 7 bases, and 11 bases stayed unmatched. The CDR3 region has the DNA TGTGCCAGCAGTCCTTCTAGCGGACGGGGGAATGAGCAGTTCTTC. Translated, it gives CASSPSSGRGNEQFF.

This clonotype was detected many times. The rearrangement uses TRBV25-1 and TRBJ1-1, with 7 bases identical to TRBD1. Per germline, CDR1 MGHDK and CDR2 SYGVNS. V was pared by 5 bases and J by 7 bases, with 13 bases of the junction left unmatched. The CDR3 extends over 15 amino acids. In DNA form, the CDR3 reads TGTGCCAGCAGTACTAACACAGGGGCCAAGGGTGAAGCTTTCTTT. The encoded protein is CASSTNTGAKGEAFF.

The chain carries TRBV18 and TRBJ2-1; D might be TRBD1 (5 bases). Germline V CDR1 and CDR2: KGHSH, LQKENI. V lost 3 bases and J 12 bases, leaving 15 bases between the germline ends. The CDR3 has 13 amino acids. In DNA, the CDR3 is TGTGCCAGCTCACCCCCTTCAGGGTTAGGGCAGTTCTTC. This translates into CASSPPSGLGQFF.

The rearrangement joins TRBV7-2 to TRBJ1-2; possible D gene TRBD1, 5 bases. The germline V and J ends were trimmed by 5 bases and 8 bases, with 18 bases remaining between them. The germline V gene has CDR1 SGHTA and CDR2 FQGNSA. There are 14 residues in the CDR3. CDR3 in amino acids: CASSRPGELRGYTF. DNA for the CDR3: TGTGCCAGCAGCCGGCCGGGGGAACTAAGGGGCTACACCTTC.

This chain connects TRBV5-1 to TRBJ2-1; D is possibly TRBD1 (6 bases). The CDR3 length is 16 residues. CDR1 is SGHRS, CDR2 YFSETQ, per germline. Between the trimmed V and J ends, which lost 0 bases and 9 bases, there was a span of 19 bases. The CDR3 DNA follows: TGCGCCAGCAGCTTGGGTGCAGGGGAAACCGTCATTGAGCAGTTCTTC. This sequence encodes CASSLGAGETVIEQFF. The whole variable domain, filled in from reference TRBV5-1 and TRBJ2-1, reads KAGVTQTPRYLIKTRGQQVTLSCSPISGHRSVSWYQQTPGQGLQFLFEYFSETQRNKGNFPGRFSGRQFSNSRSEMNVSTLELGDSALYLCASSLGAGETVIEQFFGPGTRLTVL.

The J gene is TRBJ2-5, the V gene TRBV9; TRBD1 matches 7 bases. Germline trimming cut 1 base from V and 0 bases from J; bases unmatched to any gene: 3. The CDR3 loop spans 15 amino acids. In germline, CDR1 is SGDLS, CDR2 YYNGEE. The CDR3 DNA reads TGTGCCAGCAGCGTAAACACAGGGGACCAAGAGACCCAGTACTTC. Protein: CASSVNTGDQETQYF.

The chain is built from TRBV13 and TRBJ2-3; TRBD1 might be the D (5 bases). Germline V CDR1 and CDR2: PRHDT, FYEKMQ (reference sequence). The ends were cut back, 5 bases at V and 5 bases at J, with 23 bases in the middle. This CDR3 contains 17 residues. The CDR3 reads CASSPSSGNPPGDTQYF. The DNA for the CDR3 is TGTGCCAGCAGCCCCAGCTCAGGGAACCCCCCAGGAGATACGCAGTATTTT.

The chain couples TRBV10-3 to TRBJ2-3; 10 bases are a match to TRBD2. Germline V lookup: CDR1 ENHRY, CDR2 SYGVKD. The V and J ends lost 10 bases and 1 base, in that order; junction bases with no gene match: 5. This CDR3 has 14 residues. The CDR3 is CATIGTSGTDTQYF. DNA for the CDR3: TGTGCCACCATAGGGACTAGCGGCACAGATACGCAGTATTTT.

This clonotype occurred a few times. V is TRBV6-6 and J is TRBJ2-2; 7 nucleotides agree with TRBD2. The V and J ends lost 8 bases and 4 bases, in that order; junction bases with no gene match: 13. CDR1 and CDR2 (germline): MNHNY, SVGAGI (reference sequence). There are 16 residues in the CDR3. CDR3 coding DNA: TGTGCCAGCCTCCCCTGGGGGGGTGTGGGCACCGGGGAGCTGTTTTTT. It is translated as CASLPWGGVGTGELFF.

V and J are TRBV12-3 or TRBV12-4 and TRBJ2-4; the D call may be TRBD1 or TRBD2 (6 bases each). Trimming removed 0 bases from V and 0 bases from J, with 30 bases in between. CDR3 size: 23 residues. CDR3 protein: CASSLALGFSGDSLKLAKNIQYF. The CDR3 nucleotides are TGTGCCAGCAGTTTAGCGCTTGGGTTTTCAGGGGACTCATTAAAACTAGCCAAAAACATTCAGTACTTC.

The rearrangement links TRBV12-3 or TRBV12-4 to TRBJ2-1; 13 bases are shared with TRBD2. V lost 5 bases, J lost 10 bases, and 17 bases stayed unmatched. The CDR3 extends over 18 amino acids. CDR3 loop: CASSNPGLAGIGITEQFF. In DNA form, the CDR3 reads TGTGCCAGCAGTAATCCGGGACTAGCGGGGATTGGAATTACGGAGCAGTTCTTC.

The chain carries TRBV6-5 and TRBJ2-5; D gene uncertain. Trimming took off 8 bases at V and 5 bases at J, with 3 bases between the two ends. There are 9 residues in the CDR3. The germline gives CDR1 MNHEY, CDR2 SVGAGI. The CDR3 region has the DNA TGTGCCAGCCGGGAGACCCAGTACTTC. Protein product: CASRETQYF.